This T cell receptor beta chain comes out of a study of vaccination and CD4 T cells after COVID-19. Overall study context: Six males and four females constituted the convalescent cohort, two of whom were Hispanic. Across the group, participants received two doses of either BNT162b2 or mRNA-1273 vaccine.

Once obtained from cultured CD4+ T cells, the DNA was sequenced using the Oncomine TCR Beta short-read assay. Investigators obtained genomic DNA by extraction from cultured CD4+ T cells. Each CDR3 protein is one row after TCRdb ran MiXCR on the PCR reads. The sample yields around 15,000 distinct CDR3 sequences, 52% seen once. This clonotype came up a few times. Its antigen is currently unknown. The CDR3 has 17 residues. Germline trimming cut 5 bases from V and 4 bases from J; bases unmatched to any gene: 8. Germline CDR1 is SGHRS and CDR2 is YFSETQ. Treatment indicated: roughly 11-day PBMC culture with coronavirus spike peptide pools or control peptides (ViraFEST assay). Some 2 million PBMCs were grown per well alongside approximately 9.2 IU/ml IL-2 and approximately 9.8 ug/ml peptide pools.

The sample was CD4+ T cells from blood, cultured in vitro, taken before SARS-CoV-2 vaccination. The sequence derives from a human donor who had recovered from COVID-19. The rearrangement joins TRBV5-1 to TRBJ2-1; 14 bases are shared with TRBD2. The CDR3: CASSYGLAGGKYNEQFF. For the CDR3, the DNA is TGCGCCAGCAGTTATGGACTAGCGGGGGGCAAATACAATGAGCAGTTCTTC.